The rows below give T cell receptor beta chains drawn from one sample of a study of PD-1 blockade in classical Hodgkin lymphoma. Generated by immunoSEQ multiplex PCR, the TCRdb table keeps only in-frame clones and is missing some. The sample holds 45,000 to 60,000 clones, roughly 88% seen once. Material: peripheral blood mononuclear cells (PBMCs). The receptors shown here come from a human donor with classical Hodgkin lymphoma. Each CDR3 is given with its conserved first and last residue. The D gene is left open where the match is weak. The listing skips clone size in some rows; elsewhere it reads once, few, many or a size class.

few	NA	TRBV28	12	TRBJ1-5	TGTGCCATTCGGCAGGCCGGTGGACCCCAGCATTTT	CAIRQAGGPQHF
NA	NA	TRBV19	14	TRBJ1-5	TGTGCCAGTAGTCCGATGGATAGCAATCAGCCCCAGCATTTT	CASSPMDSNQPQHF
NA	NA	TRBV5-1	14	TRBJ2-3	TGCGCCAGCAGCTTGGCCCCCGGCACAGATACGCAGTATTTT	CASSLAPGTDTQYF
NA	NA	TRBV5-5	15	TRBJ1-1	TGTGCCAGCAGCTTATCCCGGTGGGGAAACACTGAAGCTTTCTTT	CASSLSRWGNTEAFF
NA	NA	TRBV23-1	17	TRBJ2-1	TGCGCCAGCAGCCTCACCAGAAAATCGCCGGGGTTCAATGAGCAGTTCTTC	CASSLTRKSPGFNEQFF
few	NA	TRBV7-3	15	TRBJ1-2	TGTGCCAGCAGCCCCGGGACACCATCTAACTATGGCTACACCTTC	CASSPGTPSNYGYTF
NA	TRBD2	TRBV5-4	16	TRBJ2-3	TGTGCCAGCAGCTTTGGTGGACTAGCGGACCCAGATACGCAGTATTTT	CASSFGGLADPDTQYF
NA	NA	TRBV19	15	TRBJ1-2	TGTGCCAGTACCCCTAACCCAACAGGGAAGAGCGGCTACACCTTC	CASTPNPTGKSGYTF
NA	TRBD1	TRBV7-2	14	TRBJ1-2	TGTGCCAGCAGCTCCGGGACAGGCGGCCTGGGCTACACCTTC	CASSSGTGGLGYTF
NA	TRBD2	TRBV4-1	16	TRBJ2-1	TGCGCCAGCAGCCCCAGACTAGCGGGGCCCTACAATGAGCAGTTCTTC	CASSPRLAGPYNEQFF
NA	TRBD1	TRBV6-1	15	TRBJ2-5	TGTGCCAGCAGTCTCCGGGACAGGGGGCTTGAGACCCAGTACTTC	CASSLRDRGLETQYF
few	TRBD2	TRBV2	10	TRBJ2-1	TGTGCCAGCGGCGGGACTAGCTACGTCTTC	CASGGTSYVF
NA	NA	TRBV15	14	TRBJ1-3	TGTGCCACCAGCAGAGGCAGCTCTGGAAACACCATATATTTT	CATSRGSSGNTIYF
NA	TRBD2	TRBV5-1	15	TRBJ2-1	TGCGCCAGCAGCCCGACTAGCGGTCCTTACAATGAGCAGTTCTTC	CASSPTSGPYNEQFF
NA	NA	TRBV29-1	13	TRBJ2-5	TGCAGCGTCGGCCCGTCTTACGGAGAGACCCAGTACTTC	CSVGPSYGETQYF
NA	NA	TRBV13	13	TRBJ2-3	TGTGCCAGCAGCCCCCCCGGCGGGGATACGCAGTATTTT	CASSPPGGDTQYF
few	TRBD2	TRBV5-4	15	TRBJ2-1	TGTGCCAGCAGCGTCGGGACTAGCGATGGCAATGAGCAGTTCTTC	CASSVGTSDGNEQFF
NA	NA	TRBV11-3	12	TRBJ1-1	TGTGCCAGCAGCTTATTTACTACTGAAGCTTTCTTT	CASSLFTTEAFF
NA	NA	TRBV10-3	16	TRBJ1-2	TGTGCCATCAGCCTTCTCTTCGGAATGGGTGACTATGGCTACACCTTC	CAISLLFGMGDYGYTF
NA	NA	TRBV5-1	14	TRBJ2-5	TGCGCCAGCAGTCGTGGGACGCATCAAGAGACCCAGTACTTC	CASSRGTHQETQYF
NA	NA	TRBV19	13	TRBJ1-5	TGTGCCAGTAGTCCCCCAAGCAATCAGCCCCAGCATTTT	CASSPPSNQPQHF
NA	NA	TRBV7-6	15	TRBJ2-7	TGTGCCAGCAGCTTAGGGGGCGTAATTCACTACGAGCAGTACTTC	CASSLGGVIHYEQYF
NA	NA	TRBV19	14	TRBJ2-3	TGTGCCAGTAGTATTGGAGGGGCCACAGATACGCAGTATTTT	CASSIGGATDTQYF
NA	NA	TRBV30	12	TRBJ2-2	TGTGCCTGGAGTCCCCCGACCGGGGAGCTGTTTTTT	CAWSPPTGELFF
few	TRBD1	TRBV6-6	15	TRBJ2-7	TGTGCCAGCAGTTACTCCGGGACAGGGGGCTACGAGCAGTACTTC	CASSYSGTGGYEQYF
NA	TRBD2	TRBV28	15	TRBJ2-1	TGTGCCAGCAGTTTACTGTCTAGCGGGAGAGTTGAGCAGTTCTTC	CASSLLSSGRVEQFF
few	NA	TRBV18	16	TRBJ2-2	TGTGCCAGCTCACCGAATGGGGGACGGAACACCGGGGAGCTGTTTTTT	CASSPNGGRNTGELFF
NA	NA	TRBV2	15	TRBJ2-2	TGTGCCAGCAGTCCTAGCGAGGTCCGCACCGGGGAGCTGTTTTTT	CASSPSEVRTGELFF
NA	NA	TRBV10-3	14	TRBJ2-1	TGTGCCATCAGCCCGCGGGACGGTTACAATGAGCAGTTCTTC	CAISPRDGYNEQFF
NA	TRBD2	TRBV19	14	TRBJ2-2	TGTGCCAGTAGTAAGGCTAGCGGTACCGGGGAGCTGTTTTTT	CASSKASGTGELFF
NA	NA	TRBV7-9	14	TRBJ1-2	TGTGCCAGCAGCTTAGGAACGGGGCCGGATGGCTACACCTTC	CASSLGTGPDGYTF
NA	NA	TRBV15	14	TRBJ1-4	TGTGCCACCAGCAGAGAATTGAGGGATTGGGGACTGTTTTTT	CATSRELRDWGLFF
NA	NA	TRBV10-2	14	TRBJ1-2	TGCGCCAGCAAATCATCTACAGGTGTCTATGGCTACACCTTC	CASKSSTGVYGYTF
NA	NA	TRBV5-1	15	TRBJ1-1	TGCGCCAGCAGCCTGGACCCCGCCATGAACACTGAAGCTTTCTTT	CASSLDPAMNTEAFF
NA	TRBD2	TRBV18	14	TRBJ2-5	TGTGCCAGCTCAATAGCGGGAGCACAAGAGACCCAGTACTTC	CASSIAGAQETQYF
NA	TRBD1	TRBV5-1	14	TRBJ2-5	TGCGCCAGCAGCCACGGACAGGGAAGAGAGACCCAGTACTTC	CASSHGQGRETQYF
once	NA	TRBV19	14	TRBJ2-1	TGTGCCAGTAGTATAGATTACTCCTACAATGAGCAGTTCTTC	CASSIDYSYNEQFF
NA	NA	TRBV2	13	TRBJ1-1	TGTGCCAGCAGCCTATACCTGAACACTGAAGCTTTCTTT	CASSLYLNTEAFF
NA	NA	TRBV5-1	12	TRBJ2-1	TGCGCCAGCAGCACTCCCGGGGATGAGCAGTTCTTC	CASSTPGDEQFF
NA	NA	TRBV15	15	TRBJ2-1	TGTGCCACCAGCAGAGTGAGGACAAACGGGAATGAGCAGTTCTTC	CATSRVRTNGNEQFF
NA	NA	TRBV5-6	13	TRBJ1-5	TGTGCCAGCAGCTTGGGAGGCCACCAGCCCCAGCATTTT	CASSLGGHQPQHF
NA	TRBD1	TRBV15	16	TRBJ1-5	TGTGCCACCAGCCCCGGGACAGGGGGAGGGAATCAGCCCCAGCATTTT	CATSPGTGGGNQPQHF
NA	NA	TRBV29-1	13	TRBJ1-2	TGCAGCGCACGGGACGGGACGGCCTATGGCTACACCTTC	CSARDGTAYGYTF
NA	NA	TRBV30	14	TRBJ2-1	TGTGCCCAAATAAGCCCTGGCTCCTACAATGAGCAGTTCTTC	CAQISPGSYNEQFF
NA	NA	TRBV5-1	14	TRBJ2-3	TGCGCCAGCAGCTTTGACGGTCCCACAGATACGCAGTATTTT	CASSFDGPTDTQYF
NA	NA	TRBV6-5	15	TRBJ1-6	TGTGCCAGCAGGCCCCATGGCTCCTATAATTCACCCCTCCACTTT	CASRPHGSYNSPLHF
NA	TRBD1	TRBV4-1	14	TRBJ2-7	TGCGCCAGCAGCCAGGACAGGGGTCCCTACGAGCAGTACTTC	CASSQDRGPYEQYF
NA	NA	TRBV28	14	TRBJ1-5	TGTGCCAGCAGCCCGGCTGGCAACAATCAGCCCCAGCATTTT	CASSPAGNNQPQHF
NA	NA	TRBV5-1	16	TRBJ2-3	TGCGCCAGCAGCCCGGGGGCCGGATTTAGCACAGATACGCAGTATTTT	CASSPGAGFSTDTQYF
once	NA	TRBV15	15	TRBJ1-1	TGTGCCACCAGCACCGAGGCCGGCCTTGGGACTGAAGCTTTCTTT	CATSTEAGLGTEAFF
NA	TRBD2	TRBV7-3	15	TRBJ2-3	TGTGCCAGCAGCTTAAATCTAGCGGGAGGGGAAACGCAGTATTTT	CASSLNLAGGETQYF
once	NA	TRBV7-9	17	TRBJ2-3	TGTGCCAGCAGCTTAGTATATCGGCGGGAAGGCACAGATACGCAGTATTTT	CASSLVYRREGTDTQYF